A single sample is the source of the 20 T cell receptor beta chains below, sequenced in a study of early T cells in non-severe SARS-CoV-2 infection. TCRdb used MiXCR to reprocess the 5' RACE reads, holding one entry per CDR3 protein. The sample lists fewer than 25,000 distinct CDR3 sequences; 5% to 6% were seen once. The sample consisted of whole blood, taken at baseline. The source of these receptors is an adult who was a healthcare worker with PCR-confirmed SARS-CoV-2 infection or an uninfected control (not recorded which).

This clonotype appeared many times. This chain joins TRBV12-3 or TRBV12-4 and TRBJ1-1; D unresolved. Trimming cost V 7 bases and J 1 base, with 7 bases left between them. This CDR3 has 12 amino acids. The CDR3 loop reads CASTGENTEAFF. In DNA form, the CDR3 reads TGTGCCAGCACAGGCGAGAACACTGAAGCTTTCTTT.

This clonotype was seen at least ten times. The chain combines TRBV27 with TRBJ2-2, with D maybe TRBD1 (5 bases). In germline, CDR1 is MNHEY, CDR2 SMNVEV (reference sequence). The CDR3 sequence is 13 residues long. The V gene lost 8 bases and the J gene lost 3 bases, with 10 bases spanning the gap. The CDR3 DNA is TGTGCCAGCCGATGGGGCGACACCGGGGAGCTGTTTTTT. Its translation: CASRWGDTGELFF.

This sequence joins TRBV14 and TRBJ1-4; D is possibly TRBD1 (6 bases). Germline CDR1 and CDR2: SGHDN and FVKESK. Between the trimmed V and J ends, which lost 5 bases and 8 bases, there was a span of 12 bases. This CDR3 is built from 13 residues. CDR3 sequence (DNA): TGTGCCAGCAGCAAACGACAGGCCGAAAAACTGTTTTTT. Translation gives CASSKRQAEKLFF.

In this sample, this clonotype turned up a few times. The chain employs TRBV12-3 or TRBV12-4 and TRBJ2-1, with a tentative D call TRBD1 (6 bases). V gave up 5 bases and J gave up 6 bases, with 14 bases separating them. The CDR3 length is 14 residues. CDR3 protein: CASSLQGMGNEQFF. The CDR3, as DNA: TGTGCCAGCAGTCTACAGGGAATGGGCAATGAGCAGTTCTTC.

This clonotype was seen many times. CDR3 in DNA: TGTGCCAGCAGCACAGGGGGCGCGAAGCTGTTTTTT. This encodes CASSTGGAKLFF. This rearrangement joins TRBV7-6 to TRBJ2-2; 9 bases map to TRBD1. CDR1 and CDR2 from the germline V gene are SGHVS and FNYEAQ. The CDR3 contains 12 residues. The trim removed 5 bases at V and 12 bases at J, leaving 4 bases unmatched.

This clonotype was seen more than once but under ten times. The V call is TRBV18, the J call TRBJ1-2; possible D gene TRBD1, 6 bases. This CDR3 is built from 13 residues. Per the germline V gene, CDR1 is KGHSH and CDR2 is LQKENI. The ends were cut back, 8 bases at V and 8 bases at J, with 18 bases in the middle. For the CDR3, the DNA is TGTGCCAGCCTCCAGGGGTTAAGTCGAGGCTACACCTTC. Its protein is CASLQGLSRGYTF.

This clonotype was counted between two and nine times. The rearrangement uses TRBV5-1 and TRBJ2-7; no clear D gene. The V end lost 4 bases, the J end lost 0 bases, and 8 bases lay between the germline ends. CDR1 SGHRS and CDR2 YFSETQ come from the germline V gene. The CDR3 is 13 residues long. CDR3 in DNA: TGCGCCAGCAGCAAAGGGAACTCCTACGAGCAGTACTTC. The encoded protein is CASSKGNSYEQYF.

The J gene is TRBJ1-1, the V gene TRBV12-3 or TRBV12-4; the D is unclear. V lost 5 bases and J 0 bases, leaving 13 bases between the germline ends. The CDR3 is 15 amino acids. The CDR3 DNA sequence: TGTGCCAGCAGTCTCGTAAGGCTCCTGAACACTGAAGCTTTCTTT. Protein: CASSLVRLLNTEAFF.

Note on this clonotype: The junction shows a germline mismatch at one end, possibly a read error. V gene TRBV29-1 combines with J gene TRBJ1-1, with 8 bases matching TRBD1. The CDR3 has 13 residues. The germline gives CDR1 SQVTM, CDR2 ANQGSEA. DNA of the CDR3: TGCAGCGTTCAAGACAGGGGAGGGACTGAAGCTTTCTTT. Translating gives CSVQDRGGTEAFF.

The CDR3 spells CASSLDSSYNSPLHF. CDR3 DNA: TGTGCCAGCAGTTTAGATAGCTCCTATAATTCACCCCTCCACTTT. The chain joins TRBV12-3 or TRBV12-4 to TRBJ1-6; D uncertain. The CDR3 totals 15 residues. V was trimmed by 1 base and J by 0 bases, leaving 4 bases between them.

Turning to this clonotype: A read error may explain this, as a much larger clone is one base away. This chain joins TRBV4-1 and TRBJ2-7; TRBD1 matches 7 bases. The CDR3 totals 14 residues. Germline CDR1 MGHRA, CDR2 YSYEKL. Here the CDR3 reads CTSSQQGIFDEQYF. Here the CDR3 DNA reads TGCACCAGCAGCCAACAGGGGATATTCGACGAGCAGTACTTC.

This clonotype was seen a handful of times. This chain connects TRBV27 to TRBJ1-5, with a possible D match to TRBD1 (5 bases). Germline assignment: CDR1 MNHEY and CDR2 SMNVEV (reference sequence). The CDR3 is 14 residues long. The V end lost 3 bases, the J end lost 6 bases, and 12 bases lay between the germline ends. This CDR3 is CASSFRQGGQPQHF. DNA of the CDR3: TGTGCCAGCAGTTTTAGGCAGGGTGGTCAGCCCCAGCATTTT.

This clonotype was picked up a small number of times. V is TRBV2 and J is TRBJ1-1; no firm D call. Per germline, CDR1 SNHLY and CDR2 FYNNEI. CDR3 length equals 13 residues. The V end was cut by 4 bases, the J end by 1 base, with 7 bases between. The CDR3 reads CASSGARNTEAFF. As DNA, the CDR3 is TGTGCCAGCAGTGGGGCCAGGAACACTGAAGCTTTCTTT.

The sample holds a few counts of this clonotype. This chain joins TRBV29-1 and TRBJ1-2; D uncertain. The CDR3 loop spans 12 amino acids. Germline values: CDR1 SQVTM, CDR2 ANQGSEA. V gave up 4 bases and J gave up 0 bases, with 6 bases separating them. The CDR3, as DNA: TGCAGCGTTGGGCAAACTAACTATGGCTACACCTTC. This gives the protein CSVGQTNYGYTF.

This clonotype was seen repeatedly, ten times or more. The chain is built from TRBV7-2 and TRBJ2-7, with 9 bases identical to TRBD1. Germline V gives CDR1 SGHTA, CDR2 FQGNSA. The CDR3 sequence is 13 residues long. The J segment lost 5 bases and the V segment lost 5 bases, leaving 4 bases of the junction unmatched. For the CDR3, the DNA is TGTGCCAGCAGCGAAAGGACAGGGGACGAGCAGTACTTC. Translating it yields CASSERTGDEQYF.

This chain joins TRBV9 and TRBJ2-1; TRBD2 matches at 7 bases. Germline CDR1 reads SGDLS; CDR2 reads YYNGEE. The CDR3 totals 14 residues. The ends lost 4 bases at V and 4 bases at J; junction bases unmatched: 5. CDR3 nucleotides: TGTGCCAGCAGCTCCGGGGGGAAGTACAATGAGCAGTTCTTC. The encoded protein is CASSSGGKYNEQFF.

This clonotype was counted ten times or more. This chain uses TRBV6-6 with TRBJ2-4; no reliable D call. The CDR3 extends over 17 amino acids. The germline V gene encodes CDR1 MNHNY and CDR2 SVGAGI (reference sequence). The V end lost 2 bases, the J end lost 0 bases, and 14 bases lay between the germline ends. CDR3 sequence: CASSYGAGNIAKNIQYF. For the CDR3, the DNA is TGTGCCAGCAGTTACGGCGCTGGGAACATAGCCAAAAACATTCAGTACTTC.

This clonotype was observed a few times. Written as DNA, the CDR3 is TGCGCCAGCAGGGACGACAGGGGGATGAATTCACCCCTCCACTTT. Protein sequence: CASRDDRGMNSPLHF. The chain couples TRBV5-1 to TRBJ1-6, with 9 bases lining up with TRBD1. The CDR3 consists of 15 residues. Germline CDR1 is SGHRS and CDR2 is YFSETQ. J lost 7 bases, V lost 5 bases, and 7 bases had no gene match. The whole variable domain, remainder taken from reference TRBV5-1 and TRBJ1-6, is KAGVTQTPRYLIKTRGQQVTLSCSPISGHRSVSWYQQTPGQGLQFLFEYFSETQRNKGNFPGRFSGRQFSNSRSEMNVSTLELGDSALYLCASRDDRGMNSPLHFGNGTRLTVT.

This clonotype appeared many times. The rearrangement uses TRBV13 and TRBJ1-1; the D gene is possibly TRBD1 (6 bases). Trimming shortened V by 3 bases and J by 2 bases, and 13 bases separated the two germline ends. Germline V gene sequence: CDR1 PRHDT, CDR2 FYEKMQ (reference sequence). The CDR3 extends over 15 amino acids. The CDR3 DNA is TGTGCCAGCAGCTTCCCGCAACAGGGAAACACTGAAGCTTTCTTT. Translated: CASSFPQQGNTEAFF.

This chain connects TRBV3-1 to TRBJ2-7; maybe TRBD1 (5 bases). Per the germline V gene, CDR1 is LGHDT and CDR2 is YNNKEL (reference sequence). There are 14 residues in the CDR3. Trimming removed 3 bases from V and 7 bases from J, with 16 bases in between. CDR3 bases: TGTGCCAGCAGCCATGGGGCCGGAACGGGTGAGCAGTACTTC. Translating gives CASSHGAGTGEQYF.